What follows is one T cell receptor beta chain and its context. The antigen it recognizes is unknown. Base qualities are missing; no much larger clone stands one base away. TCRbeta CDR3 regions were sequenced with the immunoSEQ Assay. After extraction, genomic DNA underwent amplification by bias-controlled multiplex PCR, followed by high-throughput sequencing. The study's processing was this. Collapsing and filtering of sequences were performed to quantify the absolute abundance of each unique TCRbeta CDR3 region. Usable DNA was measured by amplifying reference genes present in all nucleated cells, and TCRbeta template counts were normalized to that usable DNA to estimate T cell fraction. Repertoire TCRs were annotated as SARS-CoV-2-specific when V gene, CDR3 amino acid sequence and J gene were exactly matched to a known reactive TCR set. The reference SARS-CoV-2 TCR set was obtained from MIRA and was filtered for enrichment in COVID-19-positive ImmuneCODE repertoires, whereby public or cross-reactive TCRs were removed. Using the MIRA antigens, annotated TCRs were further analysed by specific ORF or by position within an ORF. Breadth was defined as the number of annotated unique rearrangements divided by the total number of unique productive rearrangements, and depth was defined as the summed frequency of the annotated unique rearrangements. Group comparisons of TCR breadth used two-sided Wilcoxon rank-sum tests. As stored in TCRdb, this immuneACCESS dataset retains in-frame rearrangements with V and J assigned. A fraction of the clones does not appear; measured against another copy, unresolved V genes explain less than half of the discrepancy, and the remainder lacks a known reason. The V and J calls and the clone size are those of that table, but D and trimming were determined from the DNA. Present in this sample are around 300,000 clones, about 88% of which were seen just once. Around 6.4% of the sample lies in the top ten.

As encoded in the germline V gene, CDR1 is SGHDT while CDR2 is YYEEEE. The germline V and J ends show losses of 2 bases and 1 base respectively, and no gene match explains 14 bases of the junction. From the cysteine through the phenylalanine, the CDR3 covers 19 amino acids. This entry keeps only the CDR3 DNA: 57 bases, framed from base 1. Reading the label with the study, this specimen's treatment or condition is: roughly 18 received Ad26.COV2.S at low or high dose, single or two shots; 5 received placebo; per-sample allocation not given. For vaccine and placebo recipients, repertoires were sequenced using samples collected on day 63 after the first injection. Cohort 1b enrolled roughly 25 adults aged 18-55 years at a single site in Boston, USA, between 29 July and 7 August 2020. Ad26.COV2.S consisted of a replication-incompetent adenovirus type 26 vector by which a prefusion-stabilized SARS-CoV-2 spike protein from the original Wuhan strain was expressed.

The data stem from a study of Ad26.COV2.S vaccination and SARS-CoV-2 variants (dated by TCRdb to the early 2020s). Describing the broader study: Vaccine-arm donors came from COV1001, a multicentre, randomized, double-blind, placebo-controlled phase I-IIa trial of Ad26.COV2.S in healthy adults. Ad26.COV2.S was administered intramuscularly at 5 x 10^10 or 1 x 10^11 viral particles, either as a single shot or as two shots given 56 days apart. A total of roughly 32 samples were included in the TCR-sequenced set, comprising around 20 Ad26.COV2.S vaccine recipients, 5 placebo recipients and 8 SARS-CoV-2 convalescent individuals. Throughout the experiments and outcome assessment, investigators stayed blinded to trial group allocation. TCRbeta repertoire sequencing was used to assess the specificity and breadth of SARS-CoV-2-reactive T cell receptors after Ad26.COV2.S vaccination. Participants in the trial were split at random into five groups of five each, receiving low-dose or high-dose Ad26.COV2.S once or twice, or else placebo on both occasions.

What the work shows at the level of the full study, not this receptor alone: The study was not powered for comparison of responses between vaccine doses or regimens. The authors noted that the TCR breadth and depth analyses may have underestimated total T cell responses. Spike-specific TCR breadth was higher in Ad26.COV2.S recipients than in placebo recipients (P = 0.0014). Comparable non-spike TCR breadth was observed between vaccine and placebo recipients, consistent with only spike being contained in the vaccine. Substantial breadth of spike-specific CD8+ and CD4+ T cell responses was reported after vaccination.

The V gene is TRBV5-6 and the J gene is TRBJ2-2; a stretch of 7 junction bases matches TRBD2. This specimen consisted of peripheral blood, obtained in a trial of Ad26.COV2.S vaccine versus placebo. This receptor was identified in a person between 18 and 65 years old who received the Ad26.COV2.S COVID-19 vaccine or a placebo. The CDR3 in this case is CASSFVSWASGLNTGELFF. The nucleotide sequence is TGTGCCAGCAGCTTCGTCTCGTGGGCTAGCGGTTTGAACACCGGGGAGCTGTTTTTT.